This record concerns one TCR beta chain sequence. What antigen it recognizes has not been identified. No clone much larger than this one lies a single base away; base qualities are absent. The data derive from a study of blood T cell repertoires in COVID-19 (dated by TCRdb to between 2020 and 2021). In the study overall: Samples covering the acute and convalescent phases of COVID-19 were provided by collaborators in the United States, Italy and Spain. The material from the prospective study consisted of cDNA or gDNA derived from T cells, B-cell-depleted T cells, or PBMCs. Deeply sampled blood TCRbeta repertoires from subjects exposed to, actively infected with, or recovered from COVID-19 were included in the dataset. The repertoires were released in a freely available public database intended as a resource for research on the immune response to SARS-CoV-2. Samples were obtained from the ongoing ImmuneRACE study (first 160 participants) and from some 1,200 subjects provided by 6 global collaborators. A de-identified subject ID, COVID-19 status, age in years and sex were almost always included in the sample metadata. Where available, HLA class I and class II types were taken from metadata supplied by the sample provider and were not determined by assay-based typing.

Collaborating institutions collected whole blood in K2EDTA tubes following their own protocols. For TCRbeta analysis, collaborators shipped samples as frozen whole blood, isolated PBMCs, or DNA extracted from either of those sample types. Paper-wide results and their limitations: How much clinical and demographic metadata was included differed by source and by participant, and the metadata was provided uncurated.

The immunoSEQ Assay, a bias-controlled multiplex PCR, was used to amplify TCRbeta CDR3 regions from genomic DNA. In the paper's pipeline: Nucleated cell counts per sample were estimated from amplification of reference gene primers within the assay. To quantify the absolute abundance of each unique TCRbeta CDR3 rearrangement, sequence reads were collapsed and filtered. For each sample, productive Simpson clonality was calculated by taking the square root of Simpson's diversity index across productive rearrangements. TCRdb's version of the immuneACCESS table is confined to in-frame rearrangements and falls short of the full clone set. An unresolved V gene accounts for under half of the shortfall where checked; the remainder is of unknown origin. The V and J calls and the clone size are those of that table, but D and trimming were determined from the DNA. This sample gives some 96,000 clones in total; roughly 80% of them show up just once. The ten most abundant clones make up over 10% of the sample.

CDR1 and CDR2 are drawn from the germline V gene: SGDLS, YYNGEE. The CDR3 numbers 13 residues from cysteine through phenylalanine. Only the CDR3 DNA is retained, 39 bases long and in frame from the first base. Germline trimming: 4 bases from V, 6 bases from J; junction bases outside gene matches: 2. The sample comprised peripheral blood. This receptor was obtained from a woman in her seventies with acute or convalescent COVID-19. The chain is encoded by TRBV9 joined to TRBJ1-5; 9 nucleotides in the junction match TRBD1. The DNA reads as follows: TGTGCCAGCAGCCGACAGGGGGGTCAGCCCCAGCATTTT. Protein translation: CASSRQGGQPQHF.